These 5 T cell receptor beta chains originate from one sample sequenced in a study of OX40 agonist ivuxolimab in advanced cancers. The method was immunoSEQ multiplex PCR; TCRdb's version includes in-frame clones alone and lacks a portion of them. Found here are about 12,000 clones, around 80% of them singletons; the top ten hold about a quarter. The starting material was CD4+ or CD8+ T cells sorted from blood, obtained in a trial of the OX40 agonist ivuxolimab. The origin of the receptors is an adult with an advanced solid tumor such as melanoma, head and neck, liver or kidney cancer.

This clone was found once. This chain uses TRBV15 with TRBJ2-5; perhaps TRBD2 as D (5 bases). This CDR3 is built from 14 residues. The germline CDR1 and CDR2 sequences are LNHNV and YYDKDF (reference sequence). The ends were cut back, 8 bases at V and 3 bases at J, with 16 bases in the middle. In nucleotides, the CDR3 is TGTGCCACCCACCGAAACGACGGGGAAGAGACCCAGTACTTC. Translation: CATHRNDGEETQYF.

This sequence joins TRBV27 and TRBJ2-1, with TRBD2 identical over 7 bases. Germline CDR1 MNHEY, CDR2 SMNVEV (reference sequence). The V and J ends lost 2 bases and 8 bases, in that order; junction bases with no gene match: 12. This CDR3 has 16 amino acids. The CDR3 sequence is CASSLPSEGGVHEQFF. For the CDR3, the DNA is TGTGCCAGCAGTTTACCCTCGGAGGGAGGGGTCCATGAGCAGTTCTTC.

The genes are TRBV14 and TRBJ2-7; the D gene is possibly TRBD2 (6 bases). The CDR3 is 18 amino acids. Trimming removed 3 bases at V and 0 bases at J, with 21 bases between. In germline, CDR1 is SGHDN, CDR2 FVKESK. The CDR3 bases are TGTGCCAGCAGCCACCTCGGACTACCCTCCAGGAGCTCCTACGAGCAGTACTTC. Its translation: CASSHLGLPSRSSYEQYF.

This chain links TRBV27 with TRBJ1-2; D might be TRBD1 (5 bases). Trimming shortened V by 0 bases and J by 4 bases, and 12 bases separated the two germline ends. Germline-derived CDR1 and CDR2 are MNHEY and SMNVEV (reference sequence). The CDR3 has 15 residues. The CDR3 DNA sequence: TGTGCCAGCAGTTTATCGGCAGGGTCGGGCTATGGCTACACCTTC. Encoded protein: CASSLSAGSGYGYTF.

This clone was picked up a small number of times. The genes are TRBV6-6 and TRBJ1-1; D ambiguous. Germline CDR1 reads MNHNY; CDR2 reads SVGAGI (reference sequence). Deletions cut 0 bases from V and 5 bases from J, with 7 bases between. The CDR3 loop spans 13 amino acids. In nucleotides, the CDR3 is TGTGCCAGCAGTTACTCTTGGCGGACTGAAGCTTTCTTT. It codes for CASSYSWRTEAFF.